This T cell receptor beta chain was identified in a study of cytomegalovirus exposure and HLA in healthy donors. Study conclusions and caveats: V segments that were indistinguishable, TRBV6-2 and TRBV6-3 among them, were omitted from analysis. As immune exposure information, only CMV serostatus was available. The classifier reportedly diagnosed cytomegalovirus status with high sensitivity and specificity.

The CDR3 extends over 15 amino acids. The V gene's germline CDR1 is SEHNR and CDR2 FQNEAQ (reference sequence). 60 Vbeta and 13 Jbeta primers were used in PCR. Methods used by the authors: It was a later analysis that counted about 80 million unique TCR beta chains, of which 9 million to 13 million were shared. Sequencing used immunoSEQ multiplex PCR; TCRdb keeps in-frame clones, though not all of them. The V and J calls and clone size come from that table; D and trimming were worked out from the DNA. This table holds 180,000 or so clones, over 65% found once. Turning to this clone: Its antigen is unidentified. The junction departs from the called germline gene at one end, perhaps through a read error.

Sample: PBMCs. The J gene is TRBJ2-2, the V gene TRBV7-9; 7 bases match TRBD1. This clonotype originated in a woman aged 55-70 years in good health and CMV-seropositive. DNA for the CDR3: TGTTCCAGCAGCCTCCGACAGGGCAACACCGGGGAGCTGTTTTTT. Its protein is CSSSLRQGNTGELFF.